Below, 22 T cell receptor beta chains from the same sample are listed, as sequenced in a study of breast tumors, draining lymph nodes, adjacent tissues. MiXCR was run by TCRdb on the multiplex PCR reads, yielding one entry per CDR3 protein. The data contain about 35,000 distinct CDR3 sequences, 30% to 45% of them singletons. The sample taken for sequencing was breast tumor tissue. These receptors were obtained from a female donor with breast cancer. Some clones in this sample may be carry-over from other donors' samples.

In regard to this clonotype: A clone one base away is much larger, so this may be a read error. This chain uses TRBV6-1 with TRBJ2-1, with D possibly matching TRBD1 (8 bases). Germline loops: CDR1 MNHNS, CDR2 SASEGT. This CDR3 comprises 15 residues. Here the CDR3 reads CASATGGGSYSEQFF. For the CDR3, the DNA is TGTGCCAGCGCTACAGGGGGAGGGTCCTACAGTGAGCAGTTCTTC.

This clonotype has at least ten counts. The rearrangement uses TRBV2 and TRBJ2-7; 11 nucleotides line up with TRBD2. The CDR3 is 14 residues long. The trim removed 5 bases at V and 2 bases at J, leaving 2 bases unmatched. Germline CDR1 and CDR2: SNHLY and FYNNEI. The CDR3 sequence: CASSSSGRAYEQYF. The CDR3 nucleotides are TGTGCCAGCAGTAGTAGCGGGAGGGCCTACGAGCAGTACTTC.

V and J are TRBV7-3 and TRBJ2-5; tentative D call: TRBD1 (7 bases). CDR1 and CDR2 from the germline V gene are SGHTA and FQGTGA. The CDR3 totals 13 residues. V was clipped by 4 bases and J by 6 bases, with 12 bases between them. The CDR3 nucleotides are TGTGCCAGCAGCTCCCAGGGGGGAAAGACCCAGTACTTC. Amino acid sequence: CASSSQGGKTQYF. The complete variable domain, with remaining parts taken from reference TRBV7-3 and TRBJ2-5, reads GAGVSQTPSNKVTEKGKYVELRCDPISGHTALYWYRQSLGQGPEFLIYFQGTGAADDSGLPNDRFFAVRPEGSVSTLKIQRTERGDSAVYLCASSSQGGKTQYFGPGTRLLVL.

On this clonotype itself: Likely a read error: the CDR3 ends without its conserved phenylalanine or tryptophan. This chain connects TRBV11-2 to TRBJ2-7; D may be TRBD1 or TRBD2 (5 bases each). Germline loops: CDR1 SGHAT, CDR2 FQNNGV. The length of the CDR3 is 16 residues. DNA of the CDR3: TGTGCCTGCAGCTTAGTGGGTGGGGGAAGTACCTACGAGCAGTACTCC. Translating gives CACSLVGGGSTYEQYS.

At least ten counts were recorded for this clonotype. This rearrangement joins TRBV20-1 to TRBJ2-7, with a possible D match to TRBD2 (6 bases). The CDR3 covers 14 residues. Germline V gene data show CDR1 as DFQATT and CDR2 as SNEGSKA (reference sequence). V was cut by 3 bases and J by 7 bases, with 19 bases left in between. CDR3 nucleotide sequence: TGCAGTGCTAGCCGGGACTTCCCGGGAATTGAGCAGTACTTC. This translates into CSASRDFPGIEQYF.

This clonotype came up a few times. The genes are TRBV28 and TRBJ1-3; D call uncertain. CDR1 is MDHEN, CDR2 SYDVKM, per germline. There are 12 residues in the CDR3. V lost 3 bases and J lost 4, with 4 bases in between. CDR3 loop: CASSFMGNTIYF. CDR3 DNA sequence: TGTGCCAGCAGTTTCATGGGAAACACCATATATTTT.

Only a few counts were recorded for this clonotype. The chain recombines TRBV4-2 with TRBJ2-2; the D is unclear. The CDR3 length is 16 residues. Germline-derived CDR1 and CDR2 are LGHNA and YNFKEQ. The V and J ends lost 3 bases and 0 bases respectively, with 11 bases between them. CDR3 region: CASSHLRQANTGELFF. The CDR3 coding sequence is TGTGCCAGCAGCCACCTTAGGCAGGCGAACACCGGGGAGCTGTTTTTT.

This sequence joins TRBV29-1 and TRBJ2-3, with 7 positions matching TRBD1. V shed 0 bases and J 3 bases; nucleotides not matched to a gene: 9. Germline CDR1 is SQVTM and CDR2 is ANQGSEA. The CDR3 runs to 16 residues. CDR3 DNA sequence: TGCAGCGTTGAAGACCGACAGGGTATCGGAACAGATACGCAGTATTTT. This sequence encodes CSVEDRQGIGTDTQYF.

In this sample, this clonotype turned up a few times. This chain links TRBV12-3 or TRBV12-4 with TRBJ2-2; 13 positions match TRBD2. The V segment lost 3 bases and the J segment 0 bases; nucleotides outside the gene matches: 10. There are 20 residues in the CDR3. The CDR3 loop reads CASSFKGLAGIFTNTGELFF. In nucleotides, the CDR3 is TGTGCCAGCAGTTTTAAGGGACTAGCGGGGATATTTACGAACACCGGGGAGCTGTTTTTT.

This clonotype was observed a few times. This may be a read error: a much more frequent sequence differs by one nucleotide. The chain is built from TRBV2 and TRBJ2-1; 10 bases line up with TRBD2. This CDR3 spans 15 amino acids. Per germline, CDR1 SNHLY and CDR2 FYNNEI. The CDR3 DNA reads as TGTGCCAGCAAGGCCCTAGCGGGAGTGGGCAATGAGCAGCTCTTC. Translation: CASKALAGVGNEQLF.

In its sample, this clonotype was seen many times. V and J are TRBV6-5 and TRBJ2-5, with 15 bases matching TRBD2. V dropped 5 bases and J dropped 0; count of bases not matched to a gene: 10. In germline, CDR1 is MNHEY, CDR2 SVGAGI. The CDR3 loop spans 19 amino acids. The CDR3 DNA is TGTGCCAGCAGTGGGAGTGGGGGACTAGCGGGAGGATACCAAGAGACCCAGTACTTC. This encodes CASSGSGGLAGGYQETQYF.

This clonotype has more than one count but fewer than ten. The chain links TRBV13 to TRBJ2-2; 10 nucleotides match TRBD2. V dropped 4 bases and J dropped 2; count of bases not matched to a gene: 7. Germline-derived CDR1 and CDR2 are PRHDT and FYEKMQ (reference sequence). This CDR3 region has 17 residues. The CDR3 reads CASSSWTSGVNTGELFF. The CDR3 region has the DNA TGTGCCAGCAGCTCGTGGACTAGCGGTGTTAACACCGGGGAGCTGTTTTTT.

This clonotype occurred many times. CDR3 coding DNA: TGTGCCTGGACTCGACGAATCGGGGAGACCCAGTACTTC. It yields the protein CAWTRRIGETQYF. This chain links TRBV30 with TRBJ2-5; no definite D call. V was pared by 4 bases and J by 5 bases, with 14 bases between. Looked up from germline, CDR1 is GTSNPN and CDR2 is SVGIG (reference sequence). CDR3 length: 13 amino acids.

This clonotype has ten or more counts. This rearrangement joins TRBV5-8 to TRBJ2-2; D is uncertain. The CDR3 is made up of 14 amino acids. V was clipped by 2 bases and J by 6 bases, with 11 bases between them. The germline CDR1 and CDR2 sequences are SGHTS and YDEGEE. CDR3 nucleotides: TGTGCCAGCAGCTTTCCGGACGGAGCCGGGGAGCTGTTTTTT. This codes for CASSFPDGAGELFF.

This clonotype was seen ten or more times. The V and J genes are TRBV2 and TRBJ1-2; TRBD1 matches 7 bases. Germline CDR1 SNHLY, CDR2 FYNNEI. Trimming took 3 bases from V and 5 from J; bases not matched to a gene: 6. The CDR3 covers 14 residues. The CDR3: CASSDPRGRYGYTF. For the CDR3, the DNA is TGTGCCAGCAGTGACCCCAGGGGGAGGTATGGCTACACCTTC.

This clonotype was recorded many times. The chain links TRBV20-1 to TRBJ2-7; no firm D call. V gave up 6 bases and J gave up 4 bases, with 10 bases separating them. CDR1 is DFQATT, CDR2 SNEGSKA, per germline (reference sequence). The CDR3 has 11 residues. The CDR3: CSASRNYEQYF. The CDR3 DNA is TGCAGTGCCTCCCGTAATTACGAGCAGTACTTC.

The V gene is TRBV27, the J gene TRBJ2-7, with D hard to call. Trimming cost V 5 bases and J 4 bases, with 27 bases left between them. From germline, CDR1 is MNHEY and CDR2 SMNVEV (reference sequence). The CDR3 has 18 amino acids. CDR3 sequence (DNA): TGTGCCAGCAGTCCGAGGTGGATTATGGCTAGTGGGTTTTACGAGCAGTACTTC. This gives the protein CASSPRWIMASGFYEQYF.

The sample holds many counts of this clonotype. The CDR3 DNA sequence: TGCAGTGCTAGTGGACTAGCGGGAGGCACCCAAGAGACCCAGTACTTC. Translating gives CSASGLAGGTQETQYF. This chain joins TRBV20-1 and TRBJ2-5; 14 positions agree with TRBD2. V dropped 3 bases and J dropped 1; count of bases not matched to a gene: 4. Germline lookup yields CDR1 DFQATT and CDR2 SNEGSKA (reference sequence). This CDR3 is 16 amino acids long.

The chain combines TRBV5-1 with TRBJ2-7; 12 nucleotides agree with TRBD1. Germline CDR1 SGHRS, CDR2 YFSETQ. With 4 bases clipped from V and 5 bases from J, the junction kept 7 bases outside the gene matches. The CDR3 is 15 residues long. The CDR3 DNA follows: TGCGCCAGCAGCACTCCGGGACAGGGGGCGAACGAGCAGTACTTC. This encodes CASSTPGQGANEQYF.

This clonotype was detected many times. The chain uses TRBV28 and TRBJ2-7; 7 bases align to TRBD1. After removal of 6 bases from V and 6 bases from J, the junction contained 8 bases not matched to a gene. The CDR3 runs to 13 residues. CDR1 is MDHEN, CDR2 SYDVKM, per germline. The CDR3, as DNA: TGTGCCAGCAGGACAGGGACCCTCGGCGAGCAGTACTTC. Its protein is CASRTGTLGEQYF.

This clonotype was seen many times. The rearrangement uses TRBV9 and TRBJ2-5; 8 nucleotides align to TRBD1. With 7 bases clipped from V and 1 base from J, the junction kept 9 bases outside the gene matches. Germline V gene lookup returns CDR1 SGDLS and CDR2 YYNGEE. The CDR3 is 15 residues long. DNA for the CDR3: TGTGCCAGCGCCAGTGGGACAGGACTCCAAGAGACCCAGTACTTC. Residues: CASASGTGLQETQYF.

This clonotype was recorded many times. This chain joins TRBV15 and TRBJ2-1; D may be TRBD1 (6 bases). This CDR3 contains 18 residues. CDR1 is LNHNV, CDR2 YYDKDF, per germline (reference sequence). V lost 0 bases to trimming and J lost 0 bases, with 15 bases between them. The CDR3 reads CATSRDYPGDSSYNEQFF. CDR3 DNA: TGTGCCACCAGCAGAGATTATCCAGGGGATAGCTCCTACAATGAGCAGTTCTTC.